Listed here are 17 T cell receptor beta chains from one sample, sequenced in a study of read filtering for tumor transcriptome and immune sequencing. This library used about 360 ng RNA and molecular barcoded adaptors spanning alpha/delta and beta/gamma chains. TCRdb ran MiXCR on the reads and lists one entry per CDR3 protein. The sample has roughly 38,000 distinct CDR3 sequences, about 13% seen once; the top ten hold around 6.5%. Sequencing input: a population of CD138-negative cells sorted from bone marrow. The receptors were sampled from a donor aged 40 or over with multiple myeloma.

This clonotype was found many times. The chain carries TRBV29-1 and TRBJ2-3; the match to TRBD2 covers 7 bases. V lost 3 bases, J lost 2 bases, and 5 bases stayed unmatched. Per the germline V gene, CDR1 is SQVTM and CDR2 is ANQGSEA. The CDR3 consists of 14 residues. CDR3 amino acids: CSVDGAGDTDTQYF. CDR3 nucleotide sequence: TGCAGCGTTGACGGTGCGGGAGACACAGATACGCAGTATTTT.

The gene calls are TRBV19 and TRBJ2-7, with 12 bases matching TRBD2. The CDR3 is 19 amino acids. In germline, CDR1 is LNHDA, CDR2 SQIVND (reference sequence). V lost 6 bases to trimming and J lost 2 bases; unmatched junction nucleotides: 17. CDR3 region: CASSPRASGRASLAYEQYF. DNA for the CDR3: TGTGCCAGTAGCCCCCGGGCTAGCGGGAGGGCCTCTTTGGCCTACGAGCAGTACTTC.

This clonotype occurred a few times. This chain uses TRBV7-9 with TRBJ1-3; perhaps TRBD1 as D (6 bases). This CDR3 is 15 amino acids long. V was clipped by 5 bases and J by 2 bases, with 13 bases between them. The germline V gene has CDR1 SEHNR and CDR2 FQNEAQ (reference sequence). The CDR3 DNA reads as TGTGCCAGCAGCCCCAGGGGAACCCCTGGAAACACCATATATTTT. This sequence encodes CASSPRGTPGNTIYF.

Many counts were recorded for this clonotype. The chain has TRBV19 and TRBJ2-7; D is unresolved. Per germline, CDR1 LNHDA and CDR2 SQIVND (reference sequence). This CDR3 is built from 14 residues. Trimming stripped 3 bases from V and 2 bases from J, with 11 bases between. The CDR3 DNA is TGTGCCAGTAGTATCAGTACAGCTACCTACGAGCAGTACTTC. Translating gives CASSISTATYEQYF.

This clonotype has ten or more counts. V usage is TRBV10-3 and J usage is TRBJ1-2, with D perhaps TRBD1 (6 bases). The V end lost 0 bases, the J end lost 7 bases, and 12 bases lay between the germline ends. This CDR3 comprises 14 residues. The V gene's germline CDR1 is ENHRY and CDR2 SYGVKD. The CDR3 nucleotides are TGTGCCATCAGTGAGTCGTCAGGGGCATTTGGCTACACCTTC. This gives the protein CAISESSGAFGYTF.

There are many counts of this clonotype. V gene TRBV29-1 combines with J gene TRBJ1-1; D is undetermined. The CDR3 contains 14 residues. Germline-derived CDR1 and CDR2 are SQVTM and ANQGSEA. Trimming pared 7 bases from V and 1 base from J, leaving 16 bases between. The CDR3 loop is CSAWASVGNTEAFF. The CDR3 region has the DNA TGCAGCGCCTGGGCCTCCGTTGGGAACACTGAAGCTTTCTTT.

This clonotype was recorded many times. The chain carries TRBV4-1 and TRBJ1-2; D not resolved. Germline CDR1 reads MGHRA; CDR2 reads YSYEKL. V lost 1 base, J lost 1 base, and 10 bases lay in between. This CDR3 is 15 amino acids long. The CDR3 protein is CASSQVNSVNYGYTF. The CDR3 bases are TGCGCCAGCAGCCAAGTAAACTCGGTTAACTATGGCTACACCTTC.

This clonotype was seen at least ten times. The V gene is TRBV28, the J gene TRBJ1-5; a weak D match, TRBD1 (5 bases). The CDR3 spans 15 residues. The V gene's germline CDR1 is MDHEN and CDR2 SYDVKM. Trimming stripped 2 bases from V and 7 bases from J, with 15 bases between. The DNA for the CDR3 is TGTGCCAGCAGTTTAAGGACCGGGGGGAACCAGCCCCAGCATTTT. Encoded protein: CASSLRTGGNQPQHF. The whole variable domain, filled in from reference TRBV28 and TRBJ1-5, reads DVKVTQSSRYLVKRTGEKVFLECVQDMDHENMFWYRQDPGLGLRLIYFSYDVKMKEKGDIPEGYSVSREKKERFSLILESASTNQTSMYLCASSLRTGGNQPQHFGDGTRLSIL.

Regarding this clonotype: A far larger clone is one base from this, pointing to a likely read error. This CDR3 fails to terminate in the conserved phenylalanine or tryptophan, so it likely reflects a read error. V is TRBV11-3 and J is TRBJ2-1, with TRBD1 matching over 7 bases. V lost 5 bases, J lost 7 bases, and 11 bases stayed unmatched. The V gene's germline CDR1 is SGHNT and CDR2 YENEEA. This CDR3 region has 15 residues. The CDR3 region has the DNA TGTGCCAGCAGCCCAAGACAGGGCTGGGGTAATGAGCAGTTCCTC. This sequence encodes CASSPRQGWGNEQFL.

In its sample, this clonotype is medium-sized. This chain's CDR3 is CSVAASGLNEQFF. The CDR3 bases are TGCAGCGTTGCCGCTAGCGGCTTAAATGAGCAGTTCTTC. The chain links TRBV29-1 to TRBJ2-1, with TRBD2 matching 7 bases. From germline, CDR1 is SQVTM and CDR2 ANQGSEA. The CDR3 has 13 amino acids. V lost 4 bases and J lost 7; bases outside the gene matches: 7.

This clonotype appeared many times. The gene calls are TRBV20-1 and TRBJ2-2; TRBD2 matches 9 bases. Losses at the gene ends were 2 bases for V and 0 bases for J; bases not matched to a gene: 4. The CDR3 loop spans 16 amino acids. The germline CDR1 and CDR2 sequences are DFQATT and SNEGSKA (reference sequence). CDR3 sequence: CSARTSSGTNTGELFF. The CDR3 DNA is TGCAGTGCTAGAACCTCTAGCGGGACGAACACCGGGGAGCTGTTTTTT.

The chain is built from TRBV6-2 or TRBV6-3 and TRBJ2-7, with D perhaps matching TRBD1 (5 bases). The V end was cut by 5 bases, the J end by 3 bases, with 8 bases between. CDR1 is MNHEY and CDR2 is SVGEGT in the germline V gene. The length of the CDR3 is 12 residues. The CDR3 nucleotides are TGTGCCAGCAGTCCGGACAACTACGAGCAGTACTTC. Protein sequence: CASSPDNYEQYF.

The rearrangement links TRBV7-9 to TRBJ1-5, with 10 bases matching TRBD1. The CDR3 has 14 amino acids. CDR1 SEHNR and CDR2 FQNEAQ come from the germline V gene (reference sequence). Trimming removed 6 bases from V and 7 bases from J; junction bases left unmatched: 6. The CDR3 sequence is CASSRDRGSQPQHF. The CDR3 DNA is TGTGCCAGCAGTCGGGACAGGGGAAGCCAGCCCCAGCATTTT.

In its sample, this clonotype was seen many times. This sequence joins TRBV20-1 and TRBJ1-5; 11 nucleotides agree with TRBD1. The trim removed 3 bases at V and 6 bases at J, leaving 7 bases unmatched. Looked up from germline, CDR1 is DFQATT and CDR2 is SNEGSKA (reference sequence). This CDR3 region has 15 residues. CDR3 nucleotide sequence: TGCAGTGCTAGGGAGGGGACAGGGGGAATTCAGCCCCAGCATTTT. This encodes CSAREGTGGIQPQHF.

In its sample, this clonotype ranks as medium-sized. The chain couples TRBV3-1 to TRBJ2-2; TRBD2 matches 7 bases. The CDR3 runs 17 residues. The germline V gene encodes CDR1 LGHDT and CDR2 YNNKEL (reference sequence). J was trimmed by 0 bases and V by 6 bases; bases with no gene match: 10. The CDR3 is CASRPRASGSNTGELFF. CDR3 DNA sequence: TGTGCCAGCAGGCCAAGAGCTAGCGGTTCGAACACCGGGGAGCTGTTTTTT.

Ten or more counts support this clonotype. This sequence joins TRBV20-1 and TRBJ2-7, with 7 bases matching TRBD2. The CDR3 covers 13 residues. Germline lookup yields CDR1 DFQATT and CDR2 SNEGSKA (reference sequence). V trimming: 5 bases; J trimming: 7 bases; junction bases outside the gene matches: 11. CDR3 protein: CSAPISGTSEQYF. The CDR3 DNA follows: TGCAGTGCTCCCATAAGCGGGACCTCGGAGCAGTACTTC.

The V gene is TRBV12-3 or TRBV12-4, the J gene TRBJ2-1, with 11 nucleotides matching TRBD1. The CDR3 sequence is 17 residues long. V lost 2 bases and J lost 5; bases outside the gene matches: 8. CDR3 coding DNA: TGTGCCAGCAGTTTAAGTAAGGACAGGGGGCTTCACAATGAGCAGTTCTTC. Protein product: CASSLSKDRGLHNEQFF.